These 27 T cell receptor beta chains were all obtained from the same sample, sequenced in a study of blood T cells in healthy people across ages. The use of a sample-barcoded 5' primer and a J-beta primer mix characterized a second PCR of roughly 6 to 11 cycles. A single record per CDR3 protein comes from TCRdb applying MiXCR to the 5' RACE reads. The table has about 1.1 million distinct CDR3 sequences, 35% to 40% seen once; the top ten hold roughly 13%. The sequenced sample was blood. These TCRs come from a man aged 18-30 years in good health.

This chain connects TRBV5-7 to TRBJ2-7; a weak D match, TRBD2 (7 bases). TRBV5-7 belongs to the ORF category, with a function that is uncertain. Deletions cut 6 bases from V and 0 bases from J, with 13 bases between. This CDR3 contains 14 residues. The CDR3 DNA follows: TGTGCCAGCACCGTACGGGGGGCCTCCTACGAGCAGTACTTC. Translated: CASTVRGASYEQYF.

This chain uses TRBV7-8 with TRBJ2-1; 11 bases align to TRBD2. From germline, CDR1 is SGHVS and CDR2 FQNEAQ. The CDR3 sequence is 15 residues long. V lost 4 bases and J lost 12; bases outside the gene matches: 11. The chain's CDR3 is CASSSMTSGASRQFF. DNA of the CDR3: TGTGCCAGCAGCTCTATGACTAGCGGGGCTTCGCGGCAGTTCTTC. The full variable domain, with the rest looked up from reference TRBV7-8 and TRBJ2-1, is GAGVSQSPRYKVAKRGQDVALRCDPISGHVSLFWYQQALGQGPEFLTYFQNEAQLDKSGLPSDRFFAERPEGSVSTLKIQRTQQEDSAVYLCASSSMTSGASRQFFGPGTRLTVL.

This clonotype was detected only once. The chain joins TRBV11-2 to TRBJ2-1; D remains unclear. V shed 6 bases and J shed 5 bases, with 11 bases lying between them. CDR1 is SGHAT and CDR2 is FQNNGV in the germline V gene. The CDR3 consists of 13 residues. CDR3 protein: CASRQTVNNEQFF. The DNA of the CDR3 is TGTGCCAGCAGACAGACTGTTAACAATGAGCAGTTCTTC.

The rearrangement links TRBV6-2 or TRBV6-3 to TRBJ2-1; possible D gene TRBD2, 5 bases. Germline-derived CDR1 and CDR2 are MNHEY and SVGEGT. The CDR3 is 15 residues long. The V gene lost 0 bases and the J gene lost 5 bases, with 11 bases spanning the gap. CDR3 bases: TGTGCCAGCAGTTACTCGGTGGAGGTAAACAATGAGCAGTTCTTC. Translation: CASSYSVEVNNEQFF.

The gene calls are TRBV6-1 and TRBJ2-2; no definite D call. Trimming removed 6 bases from V and 4 bases from J, with 15 bases in between. The CDR3 is made up of 15 amino acids. Germline assignment: CDR1 MNHNS and CDR2 SASEGT. CDR3 nucleotide sequence: TGTGCCAGCAGCGAAAGTACTTCTTCCACCGGGGAGCTGTTTTTT. This translates into CASSESTSSTGELFF.

The genes are TRBV7-2 and TRBJ2-3; D remains ambiguous. The V end was cut by 4 bases, the J end by 0 bases, with 17 bases between. Germline CDR1 and CDR2: SGHTA and FQGNSA. The CDR3 has 17 residues. The chain's CDR3 is CASSYAWDTTSTDTQYF. The CDR3 nucleotides are TGTGCCAGCAGCTACGCCTGGGATACAACTAGCACAGATACGCAGTATTTT.

The chain links TRBV7-2 to TRBJ1-5; 9 nucleotides agree with TRBD1. Germline CDR1 SGHTA, CDR2 FQGNSA. V shed 3 bases and J 2 bases; nucleotides not matched to a gene: 5. This CDR3 spans 16 amino acids. The CDR3 DNA reads as TGTGCCAGCAGCTTGGGACAGGGTTGGGGCAATCAGCCCCAGCATTTT. This encodes CASSLGQGWGNQPQHF.

This clonotype was counted only a few times. The genes are TRBV4-3 and TRBJ1-2, with D perhaps matching TRBD1 (5 bases). The V and J ends lost 1 base and 0 bases respectively, with 9 bases between them. The CDR3 is 15 residues long. Looked up from germline, CDR1 is LGHNA and CDR2 is YSLEER. The CDR3 protein is CASSQVRQSNYGYTF. CDR3 bases: TGCGCCAGCAGCCAAGTTCGACAGTCTAACTATGGCTACACCTTC.

The V and J genes are TRBV12-3 or TRBV12-4 and TRBJ1-5, with 9 bases identical to TRBD1. The CDR3 extends over 15 amino acids. V dropped 5 bases and J dropped 7; count of bases not matched to a gene: 9. The CDR3 coding sequence is TGTGCCAGCAGTCTTTACAGGGGGCCGGAACAGCCCCAGCATTTT. It yields the protein CASSLYRGPEQPQHF.

The sample holds a few counts of this clonotype. This chain links TRBV20-1 with TRBJ2-1, with 7 positions matching TRBD1. V was pared by 5 bases and J by 8 bases, with 12 bases of the junction left unmatched. Germline V CDR1 and CDR2: DFQATT, SNEGSKA (reference sequence). This CDR3 region has 14 residues. CDR3 nucleotides: TGCAGTGCTGAGGGGGCTCTTTTGCGCGATGAGCAGTTCTTC. Translating it yields CSAEGALLRDEQFF.

This chain joins TRBV20-1 and TRBJ2-5; no definite D call. Germline loops: CDR1 DFQATT, CDR2 SNEGSKA (reference sequence). V gave up 7 bases and J gave up 3 bases, with 18 bases separating them. This CDR3 spans 14 amino acids. CDR3 coding DNA: TGCAGTGTTCCCCCGGCAGGTGCCAAAGAGACCCAGTACTTC. Its translation: CSVPPAGAKETQYF.

In its sample, this clonotype was seen a few times. The rearrangement links TRBV6-5 to TRBJ2-3; 14 bases fit TRBD2. Germline loops: CDR1 MNHEY, CDR2 SVGAGI. This CDR3 spans 16 amino acids. The V gene end was trimmed by 6 bases and the J gene end by 2 bases; junction bases not matched to a gene: 4. The DNA of the CDR3 is TGTGCCAGCAGGGGACTAGCGGGGGATTTCACAGATACGCAGTATTTT. It is translated as CASRGLAGDFTDTQYF.

This clonotype was observed once. The V gene is TRBV6-2 or TRBV6-3, the J gene TRBJ2-1, with no clear D. This CDR3 is built from 14 residues. Looked up from germline, CDR1 is MNHEY and CDR2 is SVGEGT. V lost 5 bases, J lost 4 bases, and 12 bases lay in between. CDR3 sequence (DNA): TGTGCCAGCAGTGACGACCGACTTTACAATGAGCAGTTCTTC. Its protein product is CASSDDRLYNEQFF.

CDR3 protein: CASRGDRALYNEQFF. DNA for the CDR3: TGTGCCAGCAGGGGGGACAGGGCCCTCTACAATGAGCAGTTCTTC. V and J are TRBV28 and TRBJ2-1, with 9 bases identical to TRBD1. The germline V gene has CDR1 MDHEN and CDR2 SYDVKM. V dropped 6 bases and J dropped 3; count of bases not matched to a gene: 6. This CDR3 has 15 residues.

V is TRBV19 and J is TRBJ1-2; D is unclear. Per the germline V gene, CDR1 is LNHDA and CDR2 is SQIVND (reference sequence). Trimming took off 6 bases at V and 4 bases at J, with 12 bases between the two ends. CDR3 size: 13 residues. The CDR3, as DNA: TGTGCCAGTAGCCCTAGCGCTACCTATGGCTACACCTTC. Translating it yields CASSPSATYGYTF.

This chain joins TRBV3-1 and TRBJ2-3; D might be TRBD1 or TRBD2, each matching 6 bases. The length of the CDR3 is 15 residues. The V gene lost 9 bases and the J gene lost 0 bases, with 16 bases spanning the gap. Germline CDR1 is LGHDT and CDR2 is YNNKEL (reference sequence). The CDR3 sequence is CASRRGTRSTDTQYF. CDR3 DNA sequence: TGTGCCAGTCGGAGGGGGACACGGAGCACAGATACGCAGTATTTT.

V and J are TRBV11-2 and TRBJ2-3; D remains unclear. Germline CDR1 is SGHAT and CDR2 is FQNNGV. V shed 1 base and J shed 1 base, with 9 bases lying between them. The length of the CDR3 is 15 residues. Here the CDR3 DNA reads TGTGCCAGCAGCTTAGTTGGGTCGGGCACAGATACGCAGTATTTT. Amino acids: CASSLVGSGTDTQYF.

The gene calls are TRBV6-2 or TRBV6-3 and TRBJ1-1; 7 positions agree with TRBD1. The trim removed 6 bases at V and 3 bases at J, leaving 16 bases unmatched. CDR1 and CDR2 from the germline V gene are MNHEY and SVGEGT. CDR3 length: 17 amino acids. The CDR3 here is CASRADRDGLLYTEAFF. As DNA, the CDR3 is TGTGCCAGCAGGGCTGACAGGGATGGGCTCCTCTACACTGAAGCTTTCTTT.

The chain carries TRBV3-1 and TRBJ1-2; D is uncertain. CDR1 is LGHDT, CDR2 YNNKEL, per germline (reference sequence). V lost 0 bases and J 10 bases, leaving 15 bases between the germline ends. The CDR3 totals 14 residues. The CDR3 loop is CASSQDSQNRYYTF. CDR3 sequence (DNA): TGTGCCAGCAGCCAAGACAGCCAGAACCGCTACTACACCTTC.

The V gene is TRBV5-1, the J gene TRBJ1-1; D remains ambiguous. V was cut by 0 bases and J by 0 bases, with 12 bases left in between. The CDR3 consists of 16 residues. Germline loops: CDR1 SGHRS, CDR2 YFSETQ. CDR3 sequence: CASSLGGEEVNTEAFF. CDR3 sequence (DNA): TGCGCCAGCAGCTTGGGGGGAGAGGAAGTGAACACTGAAGCTTTCTTT.

Ten or more counts support this clonotype. The CDR3 DNA sequence: TGCGCCAGCAGCCTCACGACAAATCAGCCCCAGCATTTT. It yields the protein CASSLTTNQPQHF. The rearrangement links TRBV5-1 to TRBJ1-5, with no clear D. Germline V CDR1 and CDR2: SGHRS, YFSETQ. The germline V and J ends were trimmed by 4 bases and 4 bases, with 9 bases remaining between them. The CDR3 totals 13 residues.

This clonotype appeared a few times. Just one base apart from a much larger clone, this may be a read error. The V and J genes are TRBV12-3 or TRBV12-4 and TRBJ2-1, with 8 bases fitting TRBD1. The J call may be faulty, since TRBJ2-7 better matches the DNA end. This CDR3 contains 15 residues. This CDR3 reads CASSLNRGLYNEQYF. DNA for the CDR3: TGTGCCAGCAGTTTAAACAGGGGGTTATACAATGAGCAGTACTTC.

Only a few counts were recorded for this clonotype. This chain links TRBV6-6 with TRBJ1-5; D not resolved. CDR1 is MNHNY, CDR2 SVGAGI, per germline (reference sequence). The ends were cut back, 0 bases at V and 0 bases at J, with 9 bases in the middle. This CDR3 comprises 16 residues. The CDR3 DNA reads TGTGCCAGCAGTTACTCGAATGTCGATAGCAATCAGCCCCAGCATTTT. It yields the protein CASSYSNVDSNQPQHF.

This clonotype was seen more than once but under ten times. The J gene is TRBJ1-2, the V gene TRBV4-1; D unresolved. Trimming removed 0 bases at V and 7 bases at J, with 15 bases between. This CDR3 region has 15 residues. Germline lookup yields CDR1 MGHRA and CDR2 YSYEKL. In nucleotides, the CDR3 is TGCGCCAGCAGCCAAGATGTAGAGACCTACTTTGGCTACACCTTC. This gives the protein CASSQDVETYFGYTF.

In its sample, this clonotype was seen many times. The chain employs TRBV7-9 and TRBJ2-4; D gene uncertain. The CDR3 length is 14 residues. Germline-derived CDR1 and CDR2 are SEHNR and FQNEAQ (reference sequence). Trimming took 4 bases from V and 1 from J, leaving 8 bases between them. The CDR3 is CASSSPLAKNIQYF. CDR3 nucleotide sequence: TGTGCCAGCAGCTCCCCTCTCGCCAAAAACATTCAGTACTTC.

V and J are TRBV7-2 and TRBJ2-1; D call uncertain. Trimming removed 2 bases from V and 13 bases from J, with 12 bases in between. Germline V gives CDR1 SGHTA, CDR2 FQGNSA. This CDR3 contains 12 residues. The CDR3 bases are TGTGCCAGCAGCTTATCCTTAGAGACCCAGTTCTTC. It translates to CASSLSLETQFF. Full variable domain (remainder filled in from reference TRBV7-2 and TRBJ2-1): GAGVSQSPSNKVTEKGKDVELRCDPISGHTALYWYRQSLGQGLEFLIYFQGNSAPDKSGLPSDRFSAERTGGSVSTLTIQRTQQEDSAVYLCASSLSLETQFFGPGTRLTVL.

This clonotype was counted only a few times. The V gene is TRBV19, the J gene TRBJ1-6, with D unclear. Germline-derived CDR1 and CDR2 are LNHDA and SQIVND (reference sequence). The CDR3 extends over 14 amino acids. V was shortened by 1 base and J by 5 bases, with 6 bases between the two germline ends. CDR3 protein: CASSIAVNNSPLHF. The CDR3, as DNA: TGTGCCAGTAGTATAGCGGTGAATAATTCACCCCTCCACTTT.